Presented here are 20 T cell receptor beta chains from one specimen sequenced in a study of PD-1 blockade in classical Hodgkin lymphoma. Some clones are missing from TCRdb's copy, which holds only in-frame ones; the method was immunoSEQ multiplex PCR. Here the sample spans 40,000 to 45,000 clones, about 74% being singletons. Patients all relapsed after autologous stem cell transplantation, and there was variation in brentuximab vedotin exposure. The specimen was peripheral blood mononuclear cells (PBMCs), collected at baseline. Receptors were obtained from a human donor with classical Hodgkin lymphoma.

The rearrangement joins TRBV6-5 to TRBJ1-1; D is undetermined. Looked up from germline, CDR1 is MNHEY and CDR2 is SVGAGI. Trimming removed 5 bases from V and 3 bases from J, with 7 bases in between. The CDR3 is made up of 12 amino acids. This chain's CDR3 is CASSEIHTEAFF. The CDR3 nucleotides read TGTGCCAGCAGTGAAATCCACACTGAAGCTTTCTTT.

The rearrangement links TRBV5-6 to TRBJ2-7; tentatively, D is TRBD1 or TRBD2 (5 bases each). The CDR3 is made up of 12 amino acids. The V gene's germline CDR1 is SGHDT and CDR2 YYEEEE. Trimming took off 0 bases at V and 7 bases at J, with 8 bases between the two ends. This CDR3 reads CASSLAWGEQYF. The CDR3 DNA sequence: TGTGCCAGCAGCTTGGCGTGGGGGGAGCAGTACTTC.

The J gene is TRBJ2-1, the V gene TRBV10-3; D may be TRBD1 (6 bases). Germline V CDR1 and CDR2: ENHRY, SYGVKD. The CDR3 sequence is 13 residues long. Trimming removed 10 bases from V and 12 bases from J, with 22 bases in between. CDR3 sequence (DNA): TGTGCCACATCCTTGCTGGGGGCTCGCTGGCAGTTCTTC. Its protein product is CATSLLGARWQFF.

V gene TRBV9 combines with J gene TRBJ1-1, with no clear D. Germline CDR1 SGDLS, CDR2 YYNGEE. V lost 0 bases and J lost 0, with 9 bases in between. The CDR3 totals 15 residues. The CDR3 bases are TGTGCCAGCAGCGTAGGGGCCAGCATGAACACTGAAGCTTTCTTT. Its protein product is CASSVGASMNTEAFF.

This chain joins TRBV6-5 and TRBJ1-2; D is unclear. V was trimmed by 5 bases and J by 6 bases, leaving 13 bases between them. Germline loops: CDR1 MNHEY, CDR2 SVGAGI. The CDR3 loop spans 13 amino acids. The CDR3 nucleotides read TGTGCCAGCAGTCGTCCCACTCGGGATGGCTACACCTTC. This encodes CASSRPTRDGYTF.

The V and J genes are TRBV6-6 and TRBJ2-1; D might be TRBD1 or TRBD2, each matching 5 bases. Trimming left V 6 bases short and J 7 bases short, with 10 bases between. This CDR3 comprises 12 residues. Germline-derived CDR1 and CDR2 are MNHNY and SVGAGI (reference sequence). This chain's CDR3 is CASRGGGNEQFF. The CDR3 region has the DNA TGTGCCAGCAGGGGTGGGGGTAATGAGCAGTTCTTC.

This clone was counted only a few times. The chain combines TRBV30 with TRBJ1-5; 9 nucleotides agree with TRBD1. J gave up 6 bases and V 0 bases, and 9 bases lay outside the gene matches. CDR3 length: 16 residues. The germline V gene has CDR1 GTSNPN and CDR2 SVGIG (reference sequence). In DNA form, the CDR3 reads TGTGCCTGGAGTGTTTTCGGGACAGGGTCTGTTCAGCCCCAGCATTTT. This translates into CAWSVFGTGSVQPQHF. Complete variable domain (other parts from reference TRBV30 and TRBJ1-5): SQTIHQWPATLVQPVGSPLSLECTVEGTSNPNLYWYRQAAGRGLQLLFYSVGIGQISSEVPQNLSASRPQDRQFILSSKKLLLSDSGFYLCAWSVFGTGSVQPQHFGDGTRLSIL.

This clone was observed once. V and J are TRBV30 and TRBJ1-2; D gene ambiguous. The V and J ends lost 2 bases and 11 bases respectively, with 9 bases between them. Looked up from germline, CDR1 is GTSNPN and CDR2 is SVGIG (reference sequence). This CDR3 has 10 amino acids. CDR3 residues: CAWSSDQYTF. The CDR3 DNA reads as TGTGCCTGGAGTTCGGACCAGTACACCTTC.

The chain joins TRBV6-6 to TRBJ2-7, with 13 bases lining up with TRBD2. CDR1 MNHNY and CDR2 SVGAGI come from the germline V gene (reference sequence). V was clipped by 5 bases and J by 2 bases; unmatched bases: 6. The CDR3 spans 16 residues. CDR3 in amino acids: CASSPGTSGNTYEQYF. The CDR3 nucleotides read TGTGCCAGCAGTCCCGGGACTAGCGGGAACACCTACGAGCAGTACTTC.

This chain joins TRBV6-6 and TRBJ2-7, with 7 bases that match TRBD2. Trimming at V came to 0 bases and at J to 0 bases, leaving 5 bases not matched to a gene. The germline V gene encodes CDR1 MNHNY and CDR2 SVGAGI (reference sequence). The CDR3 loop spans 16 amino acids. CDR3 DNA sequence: TGTGCCAGCAGTTACTCGAGGGGCGGGAGCTCCTACGAGCAGTACTTC. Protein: CASSYSRGGSSYEQYF.

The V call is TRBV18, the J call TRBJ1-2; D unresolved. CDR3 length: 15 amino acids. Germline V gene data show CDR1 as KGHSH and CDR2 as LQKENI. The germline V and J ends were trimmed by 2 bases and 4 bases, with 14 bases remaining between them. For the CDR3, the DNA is TGTGCCAGCTCACCAGGGATGTCGGTAGCCTATGGCTACACCTTC. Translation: CASSPGMSVAYGYTF.

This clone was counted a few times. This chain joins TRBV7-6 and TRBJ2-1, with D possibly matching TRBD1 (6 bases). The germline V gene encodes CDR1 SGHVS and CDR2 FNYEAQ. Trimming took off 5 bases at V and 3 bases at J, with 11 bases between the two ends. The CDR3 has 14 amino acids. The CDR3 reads CASSARTVYNEQFF. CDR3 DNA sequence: TGTGCCAGCAGCGCGAGGACAGTCTACAATGAGCAGTTCTTC.

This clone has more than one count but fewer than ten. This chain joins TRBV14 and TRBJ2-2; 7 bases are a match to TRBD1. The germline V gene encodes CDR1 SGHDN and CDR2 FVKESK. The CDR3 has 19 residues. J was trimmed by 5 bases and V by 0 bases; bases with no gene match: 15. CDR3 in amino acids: CASSQDQGTVASLTGELFF. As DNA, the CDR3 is TGTGCCAGCAGCCAAGATCAGGGGACAGTTGCTTCCCTGACCGGGGAGCTGTTTTTT.

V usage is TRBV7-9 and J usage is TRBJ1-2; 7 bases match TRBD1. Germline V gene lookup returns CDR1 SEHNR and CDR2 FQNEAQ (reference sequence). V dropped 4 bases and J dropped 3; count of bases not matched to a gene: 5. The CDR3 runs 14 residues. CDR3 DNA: TGTGCCAGCAGCTACATCAGGGGGGACTATGGCTACACCTTC. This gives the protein CASSYIRGDYGYTF.

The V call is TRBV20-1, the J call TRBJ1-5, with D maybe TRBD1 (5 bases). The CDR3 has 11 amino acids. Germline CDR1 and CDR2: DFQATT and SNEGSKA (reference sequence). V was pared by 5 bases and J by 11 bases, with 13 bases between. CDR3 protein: CSALRQRTQHF. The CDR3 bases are TGCAGTGCTCTCCGACAGCGAACCCAGCATTTT.

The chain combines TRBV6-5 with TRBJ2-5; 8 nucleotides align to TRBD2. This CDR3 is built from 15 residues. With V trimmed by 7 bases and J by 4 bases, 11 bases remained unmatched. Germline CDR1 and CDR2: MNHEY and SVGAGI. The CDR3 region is CASTLGRGRGETQYF. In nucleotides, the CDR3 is TGTGCCAGCACCCTCGGGAGGGGAAGGGGAGAGACCCAGTACTTC.

The CDR3: CASATVALVWGEQYF. The DNA for the CDR3 is TGTGCCAGCGCTACTGTTGCATTAGTCTGGGGAGAGCAGTACTTC. The J gene is TRBJ2-7, the V gene TRBV28; D remains unclear. The CDR3 extends over 15 amino acids. V shed 8 bases and J shed 7 bases, with 24 bases lying between them. Per the germline V gene, CDR1 is MDHEN and CDR2 is SYDVKM.

CDR3 sequence (DNA): TGTGCCAGCAGTCCCAGTCCGAGGACCCAGTACTTC. Residues: CASSPSPRTQYF. The V call is TRBV28, the J call TRBJ2-7; unclear D gene. The DNA end lines up better with TRBJ2-5; the J call may be wrong. In germline, CDR1 is MDHEN, CDR2 SYDVKM. The CDR3 totals 12 residues.

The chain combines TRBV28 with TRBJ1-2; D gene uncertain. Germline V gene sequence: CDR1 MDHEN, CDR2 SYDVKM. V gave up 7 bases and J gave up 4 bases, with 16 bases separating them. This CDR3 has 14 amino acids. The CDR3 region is CASMGGPRRYGYTF. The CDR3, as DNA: TGTGCCAGCATGGGCGGACCGAGACGCTATGGCTACACCTTC.

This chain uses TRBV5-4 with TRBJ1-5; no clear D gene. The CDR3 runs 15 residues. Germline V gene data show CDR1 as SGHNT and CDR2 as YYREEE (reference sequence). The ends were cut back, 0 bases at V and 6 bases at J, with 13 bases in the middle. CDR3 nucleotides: TGTGCCAGCAGCTTGGTCGGGTTGGCGGGTCAGCCCCAGCATTTT. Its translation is CASSLVGLAGQPQHF.